This is a list of T cell receptor beta chains from one sample in a study of Ad26.COV2.S vaccination and SARS-CoV-2 variants. Produced via immunoSEQ multiplex PCR; TCRdb's table is partial and in-frame only. In the table there are 350,000 to 550,000 clones, roughly 89% of which are singletons. Here the sequenced sample was peripheral blood, taken in a trial of Ad26.COV2.S vaccine versus placebo. These receptors all come from a person between 18 and 65 years old who received the Ad26.COV2.S COVID-19 vaccine or a placebo. CDR3s include the opening cysteine and the closing phenylalanine or tryptophan. Fields, in order: clone size, D gene, V gene, J gene, CDR3 protein, CDR3 DNA. A D gene is named only where the DNA matches it firmly. A row's size may be missing; if present it is once, few, many or a size class.

abundance: NA
d_gene: NA
v_gene: TRBV4-1
j_gene: TRBJ1-1
CDR3aa: CASSQDWEGEAFF
CDR3nt: TGCGCCAGCAGCCAAGATTGGGAGGGAGAGGCTTTCTTT

abundance: NA
d_gene: NA
v_gene: TRBV11-2
j_gene: TRBJ1-3
CDR3aa: CASSLGSGNTIYF
CDR3nt: TGTGCCAGCAGCTTAGGTTCTGGAAACACCATATATTTT

abundance: once
d_gene: NA
v_gene: TRBV5-1
j_gene: TRBJ1-2
CDR3aa: CASSLQGADYGYTF
CDR3nt: TGCGCCAGCAGCTTGCAAGGGGCAGACTATGGCTACACCTTC

abundance: NA
d_gene: NA
v_gene: TRBV5-8
j_gene: TRBJ2-3
CDR3aa: CASSHRDTTDTQYF
CDR3nt: TGTGCCAGCAGCCACCGGGACACCACAGATACGCAGTATTTT

abundance: NA
d_gene: NA
v_gene: TRBV5-6
j_gene: TRBJ1-2
CDR3aa: CASSLIGSSYYGYTF
CDR3nt: TGTGCCAGCAGCTTGATTGGTTCCAGCTACTATGGCTACACCTTC

abundance: NA
d_gene: TRBD2
v_gene: TRBV29-1
j_gene: TRBJ2-1
CDR3aa: CSVTGLAGTYNEQFF
CDR3nt: TGCAGCGTAACCGGACTAGCGGGCACCTACAATGAGCAGTTCTTC

abundance: NA
d_gene: NA
v_gene: TRBV19
j_gene: TRBJ1-2
CDR3aa: CASSMDGRPTYGYTF
CDR3nt: TGTGCCAGTAGTATGGATGGGCGGCCTACGTATGGCTACACCTTC

abundance: NA
d_gene: NA
v_gene: TRBV27
j_gene: TRBJ2-3
CDR3aa: CASTEPTRDTQYF
CDR3nt: TGTGCCAGCACAGAACCGACCCGGGATACGCAGTATTTT

abundance: NA
d_gene: NA
v_gene: TRBV19
j_gene: TRBJ1-1
CDR3aa: CASSIPTITEAFF
CDR3nt: TGTGCCAGTAGTATCCCAACAATAACTGAAGCTTTCTTT

abundance: NA
d_gene: NA
v_gene: TRBV5-1
j_gene: TRBJ1-6
CDR3aa: CASSLDSYNSPLHF
CDR3nt: TGCGCCAGCAGTCTGGACAGCTATAATTCACCCCTCCACTTT

abundance: NA
d_gene: TRBD2
v_gene: TRBV5-1
j_gene: TRBJ2-3
CDR3aa: CASSLVAGVGDTQYF
CDR3nt: TGCGCCAGCAGCTTGGTGGCGGGAGTGGGGGATACGCAGTATTTT

abundance: NA
d_gene: TRBD1
v_gene: TRBV5-6
j_gene: TRBJ1-2
CDR3aa: CASSTPGQGTSVYGYTF
CDR3nt: TGTGCCAGCAGCACACCGGGACAGGGGACCTCAGTTTATGGCTACACCTTC

abundance: NA
d_gene: NA
v_gene: TRBV3-1/TRBV3-2
j_gene: TRBJ2-7
CDR3aa: CASSQLQGRGSEQYF
CDR3nt: TGTGCCAGCAGCCAACTACAGGGACGGGGCTCCGAGCAGTACTTC

abundance: NA
d_gene: TRBD2
v_gene: TRBV5-1
j_gene: TRBJ2-1
CDR3aa: CASRGALLAVSYNEQFF
CDR3nt: TGCGCCAGCAGGGGGGCGCTACTAGCGGTCTCCTACAATGAGCAGTTCTTC

abundance: NA
d_gene: NA
v_gene: TRBV6-2/TRBV6-3
j_gene: TRBJ1-6
CDR3aa: CASSSGQPRDSPLHF
CDR3nt: TGTGCCAGCAGTTCCGGACAGCCGAGGGATTCACCCCTCCACTTT

abundance: NA
d_gene: NA
v_gene: TRBV7-2
j_gene: TRBJ1-3
CDR3aa: CASSLVLGSGNTIYF
CDR3nt: TGTGCCAGCAGCTTGGTGCTGGGTTCAGGAAACACCATATATTTT

abundance: NA
d_gene: TRBD1
v_gene: TRBV7-6
j_gene: TRBJ1-1
CDR3aa: CASSLGQENTEAFF
CDR3nt: TGTGCCAGCAGCTTGGGACAGGAGAACACTGAAGCTTTCTTT

abundance: NA
d_gene: TRBD1
v_gene: TRBV18
j_gene: TRBJ1-6
CDR3aa: CASSLTGNFHNSPLHF
CDR3nt: TGTGCCAGCTCACTGACAGGGAACTTCCATAATTCACCCCTCCACTTT

abundance: NA
d_gene: NA
v_gene: TRBV5-1
j_gene: TRBJ1-3
CDR3aa: CASSRIPSGNTIYF
CDR3nt: TGCGCCAGCTCCAGAATTCCCTCTGGAAACACCATATATTTT

abundance: few
d_gene: NA
v_gene: TRBV7-2
j_gene: TRBJ1-2
CDR3aa: CASSLAGISNYGYTF
CDR3nt: TGTGCCAGCAGCTTAGCGGGGATTTCTAACTATGGCTACACCTTC

abundance: NA
d_gene: NA
v_gene: TRBV27
j_gene: TRBJ2-1
CDR3aa: CASRRGSYNEQFF
CDR3nt: TGTGCCAGCAGGCGGGGCTCCTACAATGAGCAGTTCTTC

abundance: NA
d_gene: NA
v_gene: TRBV5-4
j_gene: TRBJ1-1
CDR3aa: CASSLVQAGSEAFF
CDR3nt: TGTGCCAGCAGCTTAGTCCAGGCGGGTTCTGAAGCTTTCTTT

abundance: NA
d_gene: NA
v_gene: TRBV7-2
j_gene: TRBJ1-2
CDR3aa: CASSPGGSTGIYGYTF
CDR3nt: TGTGCCAGCAGCCCTGGGGGTAGCACGGGGATCTATGGCTACACCTTC

abundance: once
d_gene: NA
v_gene: TRBV6-5
j_gene: TRBJ2-2
CDR3aa: CASSYWDSTGELFF
CDR3nt: TGTGCCAGCAGTTACTGGGATAGCACCGGGGAGCTGTTTTTT

abundance: NA
d_gene: TRBD1
v_gene: TRBV10-3
j_gene: TRBJ2-1
CDR3aa: CAISPGGSYNEQFF
CDR3nt: TGTGCCATCAGTCCAGGGGGCTCCTACAATGAGCAGTTCTTC

abundance: NA
d_gene: NA
v_gene: TRBV12-3/TRBV12-4
j_gene: TRBJ1-2
CDR3aa: CASSLRLLHYTF
CDR3nt: TGTGCCAGCAGTTTAAGACTCCTACACTACACCTTC

abundance: NA
d_gene: TRBD1
v_gene: TRBV5-1
j_gene: TRBJ1-2
CDR3aa: CASSLPGQGPLGYTF
CDR3nt: TGCGCCAGCAGCTTGCCCGGACAGGGACCGTTGGGCTACACCTTC

abundance: NA
d_gene: NA
v_gene: TRBV5-6
j_gene: TRBJ2-7
CDR3aa: CASSFGRHSYEQYF
CDR3nt: TGTGCCAGCAGCTTTGGACGACACTCCTACGAGCAGTACTTC

abundance: NA
d_gene: TRBD1
v_gene: TRBV7-3
j_gene: TRBJ2-3
CDR3aa: CASSLVEGTGTFPDTQYF
CDR3nt: TGTGCCAGCAGCCTTGTAGAGGGGACAGGGACTTTTCCAGATACGCAGTATTTT

abundance: NA
d_gene: TRBD1
v_gene: TRBV15
j_gene: TRBJ1-2
CDR3aa: CATSRRPLDRDAGYTF
CDR3nt: TGTGCCACCAGCAGGCGACCCCTTGACAGGGATGCGGGCTACACCTTC

abundance: NA
d_gene: NA
v_gene: TRBV5-4
j_gene: TRBJ1-2
CDR3aa: CASSLERGDGYTF
CDR3nt: TGTGCCAGCAGCTTGGAACGGGGAGACGGCTACACCTTC

abundance: NA
d_gene: NA
v_gene: TRBV11-2
j_gene: TRBJ1-6
CDR3aa: CASRRDRNSPLHF
CDR3nt: TGTGCCAGCAGGCGGGACCGCAATTCACCCCTCCACTTT

abundance: few
d_gene: TRBD1
v_gene: TRBV7-9
j_gene: TRBJ1-2
CDR3aa: CASSPTGGAYGYTF
CDR3nt: TGTGCCAGCAGCCCGACAGGGGGCGCCTATGGCTACACCTTC

abundance: NA
d_gene: NA
v_gene: TRBV4-3
j_gene: TRBJ2-1
CDR3aa: CASSQDYFPGAGEQFF
CDR3nt: TGCGCCAGCAGCCAAGACTACTTCCCAGGGGCCGGTGAGCAGTTCTTC

abundance: NA
d_gene: NA
v_gene: TRBV9
j_gene: TRBJ1-1
CDR3aa: CASSVNGMGTEAFF
CDR3nt: TGTGCCAGCAGCGTTAACGGGATGGGAACTGAAGCTTTCTTT

abundance: NA
d_gene: TRBD1
v_gene: TRBV28
j_gene: TRBJ1-3
CDR3aa: CASIKRGVGQGSRNTIYF
CDR3nt: TGTGCCAGCATCAAAAGGGGGGTGGGACAGGGATCACGAAACACCATATATTTT

abundance: NA
d_gene: NA
v_gene: TRBV28
j_gene: TRBJ2-1
CDR3aa: CASSLGGIFDNEQFF
CDR3nt: TGTGCCAGCAGTTTAGGCGGGATATTCGACAATGAGCAGTTCTTC

abundance: once
d_gene: NA
v_gene: TRBV5-1
j_gene: TRBJ2-2
CDR3aa: CASSLKSGPNTGELFF
CDR3nt: TGCGCCAGCAGCTTGAAGTCAGGACCGAACACCGGGGAGCTGTTTTTT

abundance: NA
d_gene: NA
v_gene: TRBV7-9
j_gene: TRBJ1-1
CDR3aa: CASSLSPKYTEAFF
CDR3nt: TGTGCCAGCAGCTTATCCCCCAAATACACTGAAGCTTTCTTT

abundance: NA
d_gene: NA
v_gene: TRBV18
j_gene: TRBJ2-3
CDR3aa: CASSPRLTTDTQYF
CDR3nt: TGTGCCAGCTCACCAAGACTTACCACAGATACGCAGTATTTT

abundance: NA
d_gene: NA
v_gene: TRBV19
j_gene: TRBJ2-3
CDR3aa: CASSGARRGDTQYF
CDR3nt: TGTGCCAGTAGTGGGGCACGGCGGGGAGATACGCAGTATTTT

abundance: once
d_gene: NA
v_gene: TRBV30
j_gene: TRBJ1-2
CDR3aa: CAWSVRDWGFLSKGYTF
CDR3nt: TGTGCCTGGAGTGTACGGGATTGGGGGTTCCTATCCAAAGGCTACACCTTC

abundance: NA
d_gene: TRBD1
v_gene: TRBV4-2
j_gene: TRBJ2-3
CDR3aa: CASSQESSGGADTQYF
CDR3nt: TGTGCCAGCAGCCAAGAAAGCTCAGGGGGAGCAGATACGCAGTATTTT

abundance: NA
d_gene: NA
v_gene: TRBV11-1
j_gene: TRBJ2-1
CDR3aa: CASSLEGHEKGNEQFF
CDR3nt: TGTGCCAGCAGCTTAGAAGGGCACGAAAAGGGCAATGAGCAGTTCTTC

abundance: NA
d_gene: NA
v_gene: TRBV3-1/TRBV3-2
j_gene: TRBJ2-1
CDR3aa: CASSQAGEQFF
CDR3nt: TGTGCCAGCAGCCAAGCGGGTGAGCAGTTCTTC

abundance: NA
d_gene: TRBD1
v_gene: TRBV6-5
j_gene: TRBJ2-1
CDR3aa: CASRAGTDYNEQFF
CDR3nt: TGTGCCAGCAGAGCCGGGACAGACTACAATGAGCAGTTCTTC

abundance: NA
d_gene: NA
v_gene: TRBV5-1
j_gene: TRBJ1-3
CDR3aa: CASSLVGEAIYF
CDR3nt: TGCGCCAGCAGCTTGGTCGGGGAGGCCATATATTTT

abundance: NA
d_gene: NA
v_gene: TRBV28
j_gene: TRBJ2-3
CDR3aa: CASSVGVGRGTDTQYF
CDR3nt: TGTGCCAGCAGTGTTGGAGTAGGGAGAGGGACAGATACGCAGTATTTT

abundance: NA
d_gene: NA
v_gene: TRBV7-2
j_gene: TRBJ2-7
CDR3aa: CARQTSYEQYF
CDR3nt: TGTGCTAGACAGACCTCCTACGAGCAGTACTTC

abundance: NA
d_gene: TRBD1
v_gene: TRBV7-9
j_gene: TRBJ1-5
CDR3aa: CASSRTGNQPQHF
CDR3nt: TGTGCCAGCAGCCGGACAGGGAACCAGCCCCAGCATTTT

abundance: NA
d_gene: TRBD1
v_gene: TRBV9
j_gene: TRBJ2-6
CDR3aa: CASSVGDRVAGANVLTF
CDR3nt: TGTGCCAGCAGCGTGGGGGACAGGGTGGCCGGGGCCAACGTCCTGACTTTC

abundance: once
d_gene: TRBD2
v_gene: TRBV18
j_gene: TRBJ2-3
CDR3aa: CASSPRLAGGDTDTQYF
CDR3nt: TGTGCCAGCTCACCGCGCCTAGCGGGGGGGGACACAGATACGCAGTATTTT

abundance: NA
d_gene: TRBD1
v_gene: TRBV29-1
j_gene: TRBJ2-3
CDR3aa: CSVPPGQGNTDTQYF
CDR3nt: TGCAGCGTCCCACCGGGACAGGGGAACACAGATACGCAGTATTTT